Below are 15 T cell receptor beta chains sequenced from a single sample in a study of CD8 T cells in Susac syndrome. A quantity of about 0.45 to 1 ug RNA underwent reverse transcription using random hexamers. TCRdb ran MiXCR on the immunoSEQ multiplex PCR reads and lists one entry per CDR3 protein. The table lists roughly 100,000 distinct CDR3 sequences, around 94% of them singletons. The specimen sequenced was CD8+ T cells from PBMCs. These TCRs come from a human donor with Susac syndrome.

CDR3 in DNA: TGTGCCAGCAGTGACCAGAACTGGGACCCTGAAGCTTTCTTT. This translates into CASSDQNWDPEAFF. The chain recombines TRBV12-3 or TRBV12-4 with TRBJ1-1, with a weak D call TRBD1 (5 bases). V was pared by 5 bases and J by 6 bases, with 16 bases between. The CDR3 extends over 14 amino acids.

The V gene is TRBV2, the J gene TRBJ1-4; D not resolved. Trimming took off 0 bases at V and 4 bases at J, with 12 bases between the two ends. CDR1 and CDR2 from the germline V gene are SNHLY and FYNNEI. The CDR3 contains 16 residues. CDR3 bases: TGTGCCAGCAGTGAAGCTGCGGGAGGGTTTAATGAAAAACTGTTTTTT. Translation gives CASSEAAGGFNEKLFF.

The chain is built from TRBV12-3 or TRBV12-4 and TRBJ2-7; D is unclear. The CDR3 sequence is 13 residues long. The V end was cut by 4 bases, the J end by 1 base, with 8 bases between. The DNA of the CDR3 is TGTGCCAGCAGTTACAAGCCTTCCTACGAGCAGTACTTC. This sequence encodes CASSYKPSYEQYF.

The V call is TRBV7-8, the J call TRBJ2-1; 8 bases line up with TRBD2. The ends lost 5 bases at V and 6 bases at J; junction bases unmatched: 12. CDR1 is SGHVS, CDR2 FQNEAQ, per germline. There are 16 residues in the CDR3. Here the CDR3 reads CASSLRTSGLTNEQFF. CDR3 DNA: TGTGCCAGCAGCCTCAGAACTAGCGGCCTAACCAATGAGCAGTTCTTC.

The rearrangement joins TRBV15 to TRBJ2-1; D is perhaps TRBD2 (5 bases). CDR1 LNHNV and CDR2 YYDKDF come from the germline V gene (reference sequence). Trimming removed 5 bases from V and 10 bases from J, with 30 bases in between. There are 18 residues in the CDR3. CDR3 in DNA: TGTGCCACCAGCTCGAGTCCCCTCACCGACTCGCGCCCGGGGGAGCAGTTCTTC. Translated: CATSSSPLTDSRPGEQFF.

This clonotype was found once. This rearrangement joins TRBV11-2 to TRBJ2-3; a possible D gene is TRBD1 (5 bases). The CDR3 length is 15 residues. The germline V gene encodes CDR1 SGHAT and CDR2 FQNNGV. The V end lost 5 bases, the J end lost 5 bases, and 17 bases lay between the germline ends. CDR3: CASSPQGNPQDTQYF. For the CDR3, the DNA is TGTGCCAGCAGCCCGCAGGGAAATCCCCAAGATACGCAGTATTTT.

This chain connects TRBV9 to TRBJ2-3; no clear D gene. V was trimmed by 2 bases and J by 2 bases, leaving 12 bases between them. The CDR3 length is 15 residues. Germline V gene sequence: CDR1 SGDLS, CDR2 YYNGEE. The chain's CDR3 is CASSVGSGPTDTQYF. CDR3 nucleotide sequence: TGTGCCAGCAGCGTTGGCTCGGGCCCCACAGATACGCAGTATTTT.

The chain is built from TRBV14 and TRBJ2-2, with D unclear. The CDR3 has 13 amino acids. Germline lookup yields CDR1 SGHDN and CDR2 FVKESK. V was pared by 0 bases and J by 7 bases, with 6 bases between. The CDR3: CASSQDLGGELFF. The DNA for the CDR3 is TGTGCCAGCAGCCAAGATCTCGGCGGGGAGCTGTTTTTT.

This clonotype is a singleton in its sample. The rearrangement uses TRBV6-2 or TRBV6-3 and TRBJ2-7; D gene ambiguous. The V end lost 0 bases, the J end lost 2 bases, and 5 bases lay between the germline ends. The V gene's germline CDR1 is MNHEY and CDR2 SVGEGT. The CDR3 contains 13 residues. CDR3 amino acids: CASSYSQTYEQYF. The CDR3 nucleotides are TGTGCCAGCAGTTACTCCCAGACCTACGAGCAGTACTTC.

The chain links TRBV12-3 or TRBV12-4 to TRBJ1-2; a possible D gene is TRBD1 (5 bases). The CDR3 runs 15 residues. Trimming left V 7 bases short and J 6 bases short, with 21 bases between. CDR3 coding DNA: TGTGCCAGCATCTCCCCCCGGGGCGGGGATAATGGCTACACCTTC. Its translation is CASISPRGGDNGYTF.

The chain employs TRBV20-1 and TRBJ2-1, with 7 bases matching TRBD2. CDR1 DFQATT and CDR2 SNEGSKA come from the germline V gene (reference sequence). The CDR3 runs 15 residues. The junction had 10 bases not matched to a gene; V was cut back by 0 bases and J by 8 bases. The DNA for the CDR3 is TGCAGTGCTAGAGATCCCGAGCGGGGTCGGGATGAGCAGTTCTTC. Amino acids: CSARDPERGRDEQFF.

This clonotype has only one observation. The chain couples TRBV4-3 to TRBJ1-2, with 11 nucleotides matching TRBD1. V shed 0 bases and J 0 bases; nucleotides not matched to a gene: 6. Per germline, CDR1 LGHNA and CDR2 YSLEER. The CDR3 is 18 residues long. This CDR3 is CASSQERGQGASNYGYTF. For the CDR3, the DNA is TGCGCCAGCAGCCAAGAACGAGGACAGGGGGCTTCTAACTATGGCTACACCTTC.

The rearrangement joins TRBV18 to TRBJ2-5; D not certain. Trimming removed 6 bases at V and 7 bases at J, with 18 bases between. Germline values: CDR1 KGHSH, CDR2 LQKENI. CDR3 length: 14 amino acids. As DNA, the CDR3 is TGTGCCAGCTCGTCCATGGACGAAGAGGTGACCCAGTACTTC. This encodes CASSSMDEEVTQYF.

In DNA, the CDR3 is TGTGCCAGCAGCTTACGATGGGGACCCTACAATGAGCAGTTCTTC. Residues: CASSLRWGPYNEQFF. The rearrangement joins TRBV7-2 to TRBJ2-1; D tentatively reads TRBD1 or TRBD2 (5 bases each). Germline V lookup: CDR1 SGHTA, CDR2 FQGNSA. The ends were cut back, 2 bases at V and 2 bases at J, with 10 bases in the middle. This CDR3 has 15 amino acids.

The chain joins TRBV20-1 to TRBJ1-1, with D possibly being TRBD1 (5 bases). CDR1 and CDR2 from the germline V gene are DFQATT and SNEGSKA (reference sequence). The CDR3 totals 14 residues. Between the trimmed V and J ends, which lost 7 bases and 1 base, there was a span of 16 bases. CDR3 residues: CSGTDRDRNTEAFF. CDR3 in DNA: TGCAGTGGTACGGATAGGGACCGGAACACTGAAGCTTTCTTT.